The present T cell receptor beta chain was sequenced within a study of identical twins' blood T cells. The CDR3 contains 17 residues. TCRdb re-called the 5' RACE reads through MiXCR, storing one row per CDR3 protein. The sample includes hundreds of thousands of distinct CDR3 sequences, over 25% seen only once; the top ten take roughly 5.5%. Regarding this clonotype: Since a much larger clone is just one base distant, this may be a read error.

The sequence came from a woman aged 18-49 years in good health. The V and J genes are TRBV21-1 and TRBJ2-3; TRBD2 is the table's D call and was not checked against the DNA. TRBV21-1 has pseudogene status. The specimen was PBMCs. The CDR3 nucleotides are TGTGTCAGCAGAAAAGATGCTCCAGCGGGAGTAAAAGATACGCAGTATTTT. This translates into CVSRKDAPAGVKDTQYF.